The clone carrying this TCR beta chain was seen repeatedly, ten times or more. What it binds is unknown. This CDR3 is built from 15 residues. J lost 3 bases, V lost 5 bases, and 2 bases had no gene match. The data were obtained in a study of blood T cells in healthy people across ages. Overall study results and limits: Both naive CD4+ cell counts and diversity were greater in long-lived donors than in aged donors. PBMCs went unsorted, and a conclusive naive versus antigen-experienced comparison was therefore prevented.

For every donor, a draw yielded ten milliliters of peripheral blood. It was with a sample-barcoded 5' primer and a J-beta primer mix that a second PCR of roughly 7 to 12 cycles was run. A tag from a template-switch adaptor with 12 random nucleotides marked each cDNA molecule. TCRdb independently ran MiXCR on the 5' RACE reads; one entry per CDR3 protein. This table has about 700,000 distinct CDR3 sequences, 32% appearing once. The origin of this receptor is a woman older than 75 in good health. The rearrangement links TRBV12-3 or TRBV12-4 to TRBJ1-5; 12 bases match TRBD1. Sequenced input: blood. CDR3 in amino acids: CASSRDRGPNQPQHF. Written as DNA, the CDR3 is TGTGCCAGCAGTCGGGACAGGGGGCCCAATCAGCCCCAGCATTTT.